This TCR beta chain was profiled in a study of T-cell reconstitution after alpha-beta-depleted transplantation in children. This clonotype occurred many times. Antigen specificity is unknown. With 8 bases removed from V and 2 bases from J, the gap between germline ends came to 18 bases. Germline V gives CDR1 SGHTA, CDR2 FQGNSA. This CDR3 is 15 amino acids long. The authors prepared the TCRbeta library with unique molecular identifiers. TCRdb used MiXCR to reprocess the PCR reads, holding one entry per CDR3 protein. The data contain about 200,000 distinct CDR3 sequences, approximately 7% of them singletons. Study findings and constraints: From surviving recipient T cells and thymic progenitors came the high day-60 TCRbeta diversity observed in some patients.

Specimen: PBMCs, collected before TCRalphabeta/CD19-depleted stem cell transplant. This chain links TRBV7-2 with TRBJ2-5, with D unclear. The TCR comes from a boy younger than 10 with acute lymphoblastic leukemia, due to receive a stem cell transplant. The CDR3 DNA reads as TGTGCCAGCTCTTTTGAACCGGGCGCACAAGAGACCCAGTACTTC. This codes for CASSFEPGAQETQYF.